The present entry profiles one TCR beta chain with its context. The sample comes from a study of blood T cell repertoires in COVID-19. At the level of the study: PBMCs, B-cell-depleted T cells, or T cells were the source of the cDNA or gDNA that made up the material.

Trimming removed 0 bases from V and 0 bases from J, with 10 bases in between. There are 16 residues in the CDR3. CDR1 SGHRS and CDR2 YFSETQ come from the germline V gene. The table came from immunoSEQ multiplex PCR; TCRdb's copy has only in-frame clones and leaves some out. The sample shows around 250,000 clones, 80% to 90% of them seen only once. This TCR derives from a man older than 75 with acute or convalescent COVID-19. V gene TRBV5-1 combines with J gene TRBJ2-1; D call uncertain. The sequencing sample was made of peripheral blood. CDR3 in DNA: TGCGCCAGCAGCTTGGCTGAGGCCAGCTCCTACAATGAGCAGTTCTTC. Protein sequence: CASSLAEASSYNEQFF.